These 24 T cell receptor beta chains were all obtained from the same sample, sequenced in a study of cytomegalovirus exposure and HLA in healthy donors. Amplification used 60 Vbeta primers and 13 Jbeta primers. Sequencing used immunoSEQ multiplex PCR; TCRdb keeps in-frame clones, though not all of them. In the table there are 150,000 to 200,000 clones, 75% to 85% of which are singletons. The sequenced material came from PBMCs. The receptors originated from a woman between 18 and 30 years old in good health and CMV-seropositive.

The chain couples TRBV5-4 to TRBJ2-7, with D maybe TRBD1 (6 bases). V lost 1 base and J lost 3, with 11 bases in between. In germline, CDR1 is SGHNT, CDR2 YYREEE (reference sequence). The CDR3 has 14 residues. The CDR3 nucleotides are TGTGCCAGCAGCTTGACAGGGTCGGACTACGAGCAGTACTTC. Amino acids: CASSLTGSDYEQYF.

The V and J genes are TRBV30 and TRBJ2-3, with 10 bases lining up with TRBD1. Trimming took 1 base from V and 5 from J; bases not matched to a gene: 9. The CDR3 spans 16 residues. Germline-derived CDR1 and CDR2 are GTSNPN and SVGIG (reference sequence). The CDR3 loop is CAWSAPGQGMIDTQYF. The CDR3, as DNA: TGTGCCTGGAGTGCCCCGGGACAGGGGATGATAGATACGCAGTATTTT.

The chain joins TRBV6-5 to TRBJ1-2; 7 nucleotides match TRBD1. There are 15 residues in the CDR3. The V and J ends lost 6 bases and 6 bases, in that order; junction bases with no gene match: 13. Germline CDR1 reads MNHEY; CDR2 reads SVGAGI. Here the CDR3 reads CASSNNRGGLDGYTF. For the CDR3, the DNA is TGTGCCAGCAGCAACAACAGGGGTGGCCTTGATGGCTACACCTTC.

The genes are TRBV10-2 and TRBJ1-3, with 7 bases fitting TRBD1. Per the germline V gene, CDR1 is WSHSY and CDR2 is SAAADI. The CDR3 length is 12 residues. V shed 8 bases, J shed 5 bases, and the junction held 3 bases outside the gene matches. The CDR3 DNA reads TGCGCCAGCGCAGGGGGAAGAAACACCATATATTTT. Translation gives CASAGGRNTIYF.

The CDR3 sequence: CASSITRARVNYNSPLHF. CDR3 coding DNA: TGTGCCAGTAGTATAACAAGAGCGAGGGTTAACTATAATTCACCCCTCCACTTT. The chain recombines TRBV19 with TRBJ1-6; no firm D call. Germline lookup yields CDR1 LNHDA and CDR2 SQIVND (reference sequence). This CDR3 comprises 18 residues. V lost 2 bases to trimming and J lost 3 bases, with 17 bases between them.

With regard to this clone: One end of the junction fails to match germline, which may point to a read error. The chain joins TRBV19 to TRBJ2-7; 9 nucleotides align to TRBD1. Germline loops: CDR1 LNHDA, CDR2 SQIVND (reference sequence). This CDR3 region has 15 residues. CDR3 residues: CASSLGTGFSHEQYF. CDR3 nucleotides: TGTGCCAGTAGTCTCGGGACAGGGTTCTCCCACGAGCAGTACTTC.

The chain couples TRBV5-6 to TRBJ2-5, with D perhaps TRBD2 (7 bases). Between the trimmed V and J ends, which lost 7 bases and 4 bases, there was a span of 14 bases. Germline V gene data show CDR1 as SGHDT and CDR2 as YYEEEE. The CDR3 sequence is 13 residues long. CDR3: CASLVAGAETQYF. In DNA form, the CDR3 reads TGTGCCAGCTTGGTTGCGGGGGCAGAGACCCAGTACTTC.

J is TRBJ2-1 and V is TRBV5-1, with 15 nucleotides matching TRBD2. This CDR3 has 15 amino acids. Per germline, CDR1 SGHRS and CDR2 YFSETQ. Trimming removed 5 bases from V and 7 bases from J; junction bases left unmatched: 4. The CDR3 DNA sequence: TGCGCCAGCAGAAGGACTAGCGGGGGGGGGAATGAGCAGTTCTTC. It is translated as CASRRTSGGGNEQFF.

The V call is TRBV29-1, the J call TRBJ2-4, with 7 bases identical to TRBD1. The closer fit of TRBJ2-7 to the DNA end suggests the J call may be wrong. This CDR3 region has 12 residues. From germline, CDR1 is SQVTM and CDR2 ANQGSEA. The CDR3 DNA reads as TGCAGCGGCTCGACAGGGAAACACGAGCAGTACTTC. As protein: CSGSTGKHEQYF.

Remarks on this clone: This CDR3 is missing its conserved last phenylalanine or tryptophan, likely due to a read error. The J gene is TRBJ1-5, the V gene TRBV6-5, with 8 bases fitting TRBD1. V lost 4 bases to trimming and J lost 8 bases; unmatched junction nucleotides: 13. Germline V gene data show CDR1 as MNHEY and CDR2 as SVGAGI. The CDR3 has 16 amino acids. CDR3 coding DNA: TGTGCCAGCAGTTTCCGGCTCCAGGGGGCCCCAGAGCCCCAGCATCTT. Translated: CASSFRLQGAPEPQHL.

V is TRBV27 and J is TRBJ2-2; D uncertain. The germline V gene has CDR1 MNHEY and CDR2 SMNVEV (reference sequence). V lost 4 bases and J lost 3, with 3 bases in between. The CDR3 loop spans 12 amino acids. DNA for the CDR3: TGTGCCAGCAGTTCTTACACCGGGGAGCTGTTTTTT. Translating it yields CASSSYTGELFF.

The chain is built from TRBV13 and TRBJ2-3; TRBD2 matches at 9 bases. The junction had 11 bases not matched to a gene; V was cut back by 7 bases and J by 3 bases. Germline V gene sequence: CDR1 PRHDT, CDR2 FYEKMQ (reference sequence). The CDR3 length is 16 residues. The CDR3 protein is CASNLAGGNPTDTQYF. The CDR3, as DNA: TGTGCCAGCAACTTGGCGGGGGGGAATCCGACAGATACGCAGTATTTT. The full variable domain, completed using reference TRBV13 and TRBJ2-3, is AAGVIQSPRHLIKEKRETATLKCYPIPRHDTVYWYQQGPGQDPQFLISFYEKMQSDKGSIPDRFSAQQFSDYHSELNMSSLELGDSALYFCASNLAGGNPTDTQYFGPGTRLTVL.

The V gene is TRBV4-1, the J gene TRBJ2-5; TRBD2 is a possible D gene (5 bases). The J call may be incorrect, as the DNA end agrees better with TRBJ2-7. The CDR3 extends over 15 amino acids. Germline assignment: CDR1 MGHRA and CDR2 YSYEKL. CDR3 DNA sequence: TGCGCCAGCAGCCAACTTCTAGCACCCAACTACGAGCAGTACTTC. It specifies CASSQLLAPNYEQYF.

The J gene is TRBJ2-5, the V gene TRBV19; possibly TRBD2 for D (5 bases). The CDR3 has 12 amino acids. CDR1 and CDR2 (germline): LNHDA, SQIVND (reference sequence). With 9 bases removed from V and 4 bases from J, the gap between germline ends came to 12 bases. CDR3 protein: CASEGAGETQYF. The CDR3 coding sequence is TGTGCCAGCGAGGGCGCAGGAGAGACCCAGTACTTC.

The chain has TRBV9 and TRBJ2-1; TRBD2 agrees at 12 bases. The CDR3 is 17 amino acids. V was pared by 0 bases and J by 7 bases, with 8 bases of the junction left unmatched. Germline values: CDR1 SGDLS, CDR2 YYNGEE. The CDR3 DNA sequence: TGTGCCAGCAGCGTAGGACTAGCGGGGGCGCGACGGAATGAGCAGTTCTTC. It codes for CASSVGLAGARRNEQFF.

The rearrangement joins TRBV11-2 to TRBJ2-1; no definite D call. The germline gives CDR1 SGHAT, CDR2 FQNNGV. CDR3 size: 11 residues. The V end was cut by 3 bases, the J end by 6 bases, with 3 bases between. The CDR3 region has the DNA TGTGCCAGCAGCTTGAGCAATGAGCAGTTCTTC. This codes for CASSLSNEQFF. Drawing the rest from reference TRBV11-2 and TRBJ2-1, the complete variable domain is EAGVAQSPRYKIIEKRQSVAFWCNPISGHATLYWYQQILGQGPKLLIQFQNNGVVDDSQLPKDRFSAERLKGVDSTLKIQPAKLEDSAVYLCASSLSNEQFFGPGTRLTVL.

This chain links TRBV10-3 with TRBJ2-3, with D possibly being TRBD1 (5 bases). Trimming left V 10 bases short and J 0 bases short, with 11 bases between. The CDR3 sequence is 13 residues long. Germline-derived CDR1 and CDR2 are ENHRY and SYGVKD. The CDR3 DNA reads TGTGCCAATTCCGACAGTAGCACAGATACGCAGTATTTT. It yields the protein CANSDSSTDTQYF.

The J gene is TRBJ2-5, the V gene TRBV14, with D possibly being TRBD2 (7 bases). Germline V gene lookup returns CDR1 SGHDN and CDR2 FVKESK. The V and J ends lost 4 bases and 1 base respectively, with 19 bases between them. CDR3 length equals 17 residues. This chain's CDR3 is CASSPLWGRGAQETQYF. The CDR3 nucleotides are TGTGCCAGCAGCCCACTCTGGGGTCGGGGGGCCCAAGAGACCCAGTACTTC.

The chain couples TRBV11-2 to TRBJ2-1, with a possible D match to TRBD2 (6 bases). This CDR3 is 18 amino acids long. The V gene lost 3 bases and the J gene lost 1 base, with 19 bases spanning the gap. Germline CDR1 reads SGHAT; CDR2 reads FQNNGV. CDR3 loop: CASSLGKTGVRSYNEQFF. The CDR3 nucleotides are TGTGCCAGCAGCTTGGGAAAGACGGGGGTTCGGTCCTACAATGAGCAGTTCTTC.

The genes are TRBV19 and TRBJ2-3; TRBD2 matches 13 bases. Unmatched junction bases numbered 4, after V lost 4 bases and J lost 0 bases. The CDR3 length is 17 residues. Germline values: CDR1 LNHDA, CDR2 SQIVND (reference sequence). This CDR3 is CASSRTSGGDSTDTQYF. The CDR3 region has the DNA TGTGCCAGTAGTAGGACTAGCGGGGGAGATAGCACAGATACGCAGTATTTT.

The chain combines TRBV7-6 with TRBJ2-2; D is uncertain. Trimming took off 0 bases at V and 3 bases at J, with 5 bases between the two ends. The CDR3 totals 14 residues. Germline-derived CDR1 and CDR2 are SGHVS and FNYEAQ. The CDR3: CASSLARDTGELFF. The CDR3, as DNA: TGTGCCAGCAGCTTAGCGCGTGACACCGGGGAGCTGTTTTTT.

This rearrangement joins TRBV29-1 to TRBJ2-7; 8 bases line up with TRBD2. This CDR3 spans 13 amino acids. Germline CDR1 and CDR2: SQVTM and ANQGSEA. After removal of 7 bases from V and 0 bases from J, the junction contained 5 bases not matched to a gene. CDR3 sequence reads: CSATGTSSYEQYF. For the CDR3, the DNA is TGCAGCGCCACCGGGACTAGCTCCTACGAGCAGTACTTC.

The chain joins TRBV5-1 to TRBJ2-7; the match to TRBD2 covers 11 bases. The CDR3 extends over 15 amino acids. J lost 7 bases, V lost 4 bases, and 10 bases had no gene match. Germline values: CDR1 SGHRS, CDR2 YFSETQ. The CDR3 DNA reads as TGCGCCAGCAGCCGCCTGCTAGCGGGGGGTGGAGAGCAGTACTTC. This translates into CASSRLLAGGGEQYF. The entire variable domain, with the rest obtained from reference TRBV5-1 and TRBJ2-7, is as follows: KAGVTQTPRYLIKTRGQQVTLSCSPISGHRSVSWYQQTPGQGLQFLFEYFSETQRNKGNFPGRFSGRQFSNSRSEMNVSTLELGDSALYLCASSRLLAGGGEQYFGPGTRLTVT.

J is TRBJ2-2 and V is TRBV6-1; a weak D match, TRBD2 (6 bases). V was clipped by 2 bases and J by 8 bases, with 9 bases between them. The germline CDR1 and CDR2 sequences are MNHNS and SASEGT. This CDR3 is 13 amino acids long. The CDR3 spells CASSERETGELFF. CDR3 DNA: TGTGCCAGCAGTGAACGGGAGACTGGGGAGCTGTTTTTT.